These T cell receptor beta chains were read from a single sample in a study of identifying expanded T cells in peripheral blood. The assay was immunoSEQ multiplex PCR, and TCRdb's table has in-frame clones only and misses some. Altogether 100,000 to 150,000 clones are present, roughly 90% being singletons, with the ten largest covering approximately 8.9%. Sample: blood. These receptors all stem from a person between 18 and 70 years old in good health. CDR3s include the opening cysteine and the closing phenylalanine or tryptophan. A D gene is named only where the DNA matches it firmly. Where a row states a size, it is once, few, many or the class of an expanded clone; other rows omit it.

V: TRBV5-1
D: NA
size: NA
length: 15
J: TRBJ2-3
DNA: TGCGCCAGCAGCTTTACGGGACACGGATCAGATACGCAGTATTTT
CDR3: CASSFTGHGSDTQYF

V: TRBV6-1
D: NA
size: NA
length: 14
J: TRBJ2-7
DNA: TGTGCCAGCAGGCCTGCGGGCAGGACCTACGAGCAGTACTTC
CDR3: CASRPAGRTYEQYF

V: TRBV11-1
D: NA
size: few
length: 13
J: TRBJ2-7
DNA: TGTGCCAGCAGCTCATACGGGGCCTACGAGCAGTACTTC
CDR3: CASSSYGAYEQYF

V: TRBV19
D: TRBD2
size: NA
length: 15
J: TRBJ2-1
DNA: TGTGCCAGTAGCGGAGCGGGGGACTCCTACAATGAGCAGTTCTTC
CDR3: CASSGAGDSYNEQFF

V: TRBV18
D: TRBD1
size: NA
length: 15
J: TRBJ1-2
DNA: TGTGCCAGCTCACGTGGACAGGGTGAAGATTATGGCTACACCTTC
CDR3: CASSRGQGEDYGYTF

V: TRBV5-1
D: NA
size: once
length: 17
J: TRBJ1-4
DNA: TGCGCCAGCAGCTGGGTCCCCCCGGGGTCAACTAATGAAAAACTGTTTTTT
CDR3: CASSWVPPGSTNEKLFF

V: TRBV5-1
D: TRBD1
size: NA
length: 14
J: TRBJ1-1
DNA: TGCGCCAGCAGAACAGGACAGGGGGACACTGAAGCTTTCTTT
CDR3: CASRTGQGDTEAFF

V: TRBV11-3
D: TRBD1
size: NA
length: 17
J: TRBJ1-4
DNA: TGTGCCAGCAGCTTAGTCCCTAAGACAGGGGGAGGTGAAAAACTGTTTTTT
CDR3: CASSLVPKTGGGEKLFF

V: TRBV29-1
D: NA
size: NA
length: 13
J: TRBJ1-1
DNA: TGCAGCGTTGGTGTCTCCCAGAACACTGAAGCTTTCTTT
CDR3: CSVGVSQNTEAFF

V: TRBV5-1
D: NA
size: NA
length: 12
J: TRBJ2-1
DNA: TGCGCCAGCAGAGGTTCCTACAATGAGCAGTTCTTC
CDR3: CASRGSYNEQFF

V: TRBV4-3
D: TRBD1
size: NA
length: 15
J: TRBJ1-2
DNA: TGCGCCAGCAGCGGTCTTGCAGGGGGGGCGTATGGCTACACCTTC
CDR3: CASSGLAGGAYGYTF

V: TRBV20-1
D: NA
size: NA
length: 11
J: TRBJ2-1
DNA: TGCAGTGCTGAACTAAGGCATGAGCAGTTCTTC
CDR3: CSAELRHEQFF

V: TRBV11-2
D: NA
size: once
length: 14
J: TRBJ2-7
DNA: TGTGCCAGCAGCGGCCTAGCAGATCCCTACGAGCAGTACTTC
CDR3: CASSGLADPYEQYF

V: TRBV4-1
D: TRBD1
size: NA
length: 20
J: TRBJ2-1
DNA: TGCGCCAGCAGCCAAGACAGGGGCAGGGGGTCGTCCAGCTCCTACAATGAGCAGTTCTTC
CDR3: CASSQDRGRGSSSSYNEQFF

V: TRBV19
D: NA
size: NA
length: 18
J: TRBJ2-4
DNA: TGTGCCAGTAAAGGGAGAAGATCGGGGACGCCCTCCAAAAACATTCAGTACTTC
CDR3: CASKGRRSGTPSKNIQYF

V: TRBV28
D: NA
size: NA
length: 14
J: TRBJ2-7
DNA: TGTGCCAGCAGTCCATCGTGGGACGCTTACGAGCAGTACTTC
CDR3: CASSPSWDAYEQYF

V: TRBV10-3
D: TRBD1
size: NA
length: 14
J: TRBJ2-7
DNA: TGTGCCATCAGGGGACAGGCTGGCTCCTACGAGCAGTACTTC
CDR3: CAIRGQAGSYEQYF

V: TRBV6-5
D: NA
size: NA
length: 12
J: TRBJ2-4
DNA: TGTGCCAGCAGTACCCCTAAAAACATTCAGTACTTC
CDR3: CASSTPKNIQYF

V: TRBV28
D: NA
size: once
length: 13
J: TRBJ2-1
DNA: TGTGCCTCCCGGCGGGACCCATCCAATGAGCAGTTCTTC
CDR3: CASRRDPSNEQFF

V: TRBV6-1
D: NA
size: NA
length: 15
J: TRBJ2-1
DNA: TGTGCCAGCAGTGAAGTCCTGGAATCCTACAATGAGCAGTTCTTC
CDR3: CASSEVLESYNEQFF

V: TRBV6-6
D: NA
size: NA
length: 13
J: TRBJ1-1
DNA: TGTGCCAGCAGTTCCGGGGGACGGACTGAAGCTTTCTTT
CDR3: CASSSGGRTEAFF

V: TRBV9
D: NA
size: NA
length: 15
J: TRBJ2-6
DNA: TGTGCCAGCAGCGTATCCCTCTCAGGGGCCAACGTCCTGACTTTC
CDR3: CASSVSLSGANVLTF

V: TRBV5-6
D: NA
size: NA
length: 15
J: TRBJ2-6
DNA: TGTGCCAGCAGCTTGTCAGGGACTGGGGCCAACGTCCTGACTTTC
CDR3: CASSLSGTGANVLTF

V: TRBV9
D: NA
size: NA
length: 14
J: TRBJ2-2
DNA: TGTGCCAGCAGCCCCAGAGGGAACACCGGGGAGCTGTTTTTT
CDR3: CASSPRGNTGELFF

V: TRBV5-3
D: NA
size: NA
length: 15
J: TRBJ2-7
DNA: TGTGCCAGAAGCTTGGTTACTTTGCAGGGCTACGAGCAGTACTTC
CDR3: CARSLVTLQGYEQYF

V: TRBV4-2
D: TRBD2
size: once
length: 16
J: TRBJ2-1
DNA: TGTGCCAGCAGCCAAGATGAGCTAGCGGGAGTGAATGAGCAGTTCTTC
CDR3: CASSQDELAGVNEQFF

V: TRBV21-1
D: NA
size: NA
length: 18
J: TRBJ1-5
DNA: TGTGCCAGCAGCAAAAGGGGCATAGAGCCTTATAGCAATCAGCCCCAGCATTTT
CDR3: CASSKRGIEPYSNQPQHF

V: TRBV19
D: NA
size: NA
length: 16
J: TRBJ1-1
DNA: TGTGCCAGTAGTACAGACAGGACGGGGGTGCACACTGAAGCTTTCTTT
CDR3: CASSTDRTGVHTEAFF

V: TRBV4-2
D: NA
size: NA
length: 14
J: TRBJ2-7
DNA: TGTGCCAGCAGCCAAGTAGTCAGCTCCTACGAGCAGTACTTC
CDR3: CASSQVVSSYEQYF

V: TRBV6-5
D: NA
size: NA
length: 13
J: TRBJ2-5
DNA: TGTGCAGCAGGGGGGACCAACCAAGAGACCCAGTACTTC
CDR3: CAAGGTNQETQYF

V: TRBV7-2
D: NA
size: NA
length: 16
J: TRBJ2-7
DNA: TGTGCCAGCAGCTTAGGGTCAGTGGTTGGGACCTACGAGCAGTACTTC
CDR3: CASSLGSVVGTYEQYF

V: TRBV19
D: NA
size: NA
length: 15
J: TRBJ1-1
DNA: TGTGCCAGTAGTAACAGGGAGGCCCCTATCACTGAAGCTTTCTTT
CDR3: CASSNREAPITEAFF

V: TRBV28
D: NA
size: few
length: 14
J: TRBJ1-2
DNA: TGTGCCAGCAGGCCCCCGGGACTCGGCTATGGCTACACCTTC
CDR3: CASRPPGLGYGYTF

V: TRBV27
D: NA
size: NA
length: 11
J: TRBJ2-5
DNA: TGTGCCAGCAGTTTAGGGGAGACCCAGTACTTC
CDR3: CASSLGETQYF

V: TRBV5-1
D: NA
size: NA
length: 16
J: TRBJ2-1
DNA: TGCGCCAGCAGCCTGGACTTCTCAAGCTCCTACAATGAGCAGTTCTTC
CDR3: CASSLDFSSSYNEQFF

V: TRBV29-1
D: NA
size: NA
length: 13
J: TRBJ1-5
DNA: TGCAGCGTTGCCGGCCAGGGCAATCAGCCCCAGCATTTT
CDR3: CSVAGQGNQPQHF

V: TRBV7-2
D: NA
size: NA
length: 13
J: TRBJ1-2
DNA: TGTGCCAGCAGGATATCGGCAGGGAAAGGCTACACCTTC
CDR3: CASRISAGKGYTF

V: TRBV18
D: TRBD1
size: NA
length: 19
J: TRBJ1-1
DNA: TGTGCCAGCTCACCCCGCCGTCCCGGGACAGGGGGCGAGGACACTGAAGCTTTCTTT
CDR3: CASSPRRPGTGGEDTEAFF

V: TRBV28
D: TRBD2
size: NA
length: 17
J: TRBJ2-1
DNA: TGTGCCAGCAGTTCCTTTCCCCTAGCGGGAGTCGGGAATGAGCAGTTCTTC
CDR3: CASSSFPLAGVGNEQFF

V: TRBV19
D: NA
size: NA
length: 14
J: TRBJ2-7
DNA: TGTGCCAGTAGTATATTCGGGGGGCCCTACGAGCAGTACTTC
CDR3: CASSIFGGPYEQYF

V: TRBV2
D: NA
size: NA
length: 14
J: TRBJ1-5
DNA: TGTGCCAGCCGGGGCCCGAGGTCAAATCAGCCCCAGCATTTT
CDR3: CASRGPRSNQPQHF

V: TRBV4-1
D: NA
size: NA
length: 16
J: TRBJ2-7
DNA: TGCGCCAGCAGCCCAGCCTCGGCGGGACGATTCTACGAGCAGTACTTC
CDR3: CASSPASAGRFYEQYF